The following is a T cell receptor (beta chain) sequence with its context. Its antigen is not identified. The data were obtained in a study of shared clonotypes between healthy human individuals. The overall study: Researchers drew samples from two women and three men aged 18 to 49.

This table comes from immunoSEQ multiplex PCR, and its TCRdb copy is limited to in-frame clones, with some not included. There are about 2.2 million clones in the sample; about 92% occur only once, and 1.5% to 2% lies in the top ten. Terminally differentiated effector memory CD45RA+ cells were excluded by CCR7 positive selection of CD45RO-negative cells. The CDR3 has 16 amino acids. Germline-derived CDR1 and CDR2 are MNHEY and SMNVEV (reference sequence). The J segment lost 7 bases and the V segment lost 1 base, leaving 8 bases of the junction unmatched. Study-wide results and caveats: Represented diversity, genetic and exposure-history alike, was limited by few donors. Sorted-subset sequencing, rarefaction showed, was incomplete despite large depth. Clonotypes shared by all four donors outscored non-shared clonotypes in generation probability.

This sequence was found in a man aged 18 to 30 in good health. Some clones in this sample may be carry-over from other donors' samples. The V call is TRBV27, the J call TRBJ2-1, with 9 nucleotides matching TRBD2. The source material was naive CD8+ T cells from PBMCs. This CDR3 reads CASSLLFSGGPNEQFF. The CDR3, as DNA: TGTGCCAGCAGTTTATTGTTCAGCGGGGGGCCGAATGAGCAGTTCTTC.